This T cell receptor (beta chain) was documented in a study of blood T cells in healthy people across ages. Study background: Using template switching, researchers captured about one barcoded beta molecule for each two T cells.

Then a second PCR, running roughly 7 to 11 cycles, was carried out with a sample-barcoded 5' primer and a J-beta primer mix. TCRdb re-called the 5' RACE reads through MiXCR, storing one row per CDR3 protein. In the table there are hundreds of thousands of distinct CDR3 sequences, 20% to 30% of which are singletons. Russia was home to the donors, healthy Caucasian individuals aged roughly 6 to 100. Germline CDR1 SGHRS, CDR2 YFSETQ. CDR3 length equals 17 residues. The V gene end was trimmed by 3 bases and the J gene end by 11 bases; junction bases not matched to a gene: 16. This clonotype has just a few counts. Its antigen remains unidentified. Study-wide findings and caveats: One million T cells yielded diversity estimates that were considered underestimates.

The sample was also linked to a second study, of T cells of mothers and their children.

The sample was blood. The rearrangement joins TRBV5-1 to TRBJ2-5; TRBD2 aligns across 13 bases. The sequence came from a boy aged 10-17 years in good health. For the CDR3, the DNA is TGCGCCAGCAGCTCCTTCCCACCGGGACTAGCGGGACGGGAGCAGTACTTC. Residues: CASSSFPPGLAGREQYF.